This record looks at one TCR beta chain sequence and its context. What it binds is unknown. This entry is derived from a study of cytomegalovirus exposure and HLA in healthy donors. The germline gives CDR1 LNHDA, CDR2 SQIVND (reference sequence). The J segment lost 4 bases and the V segment lost 5 bases, leaving 4 bases of the junction unmatched. The CDR3 runs 14 residues. Both 60 Vbeta primers and 13 Jbeta primers went into the PCR. Method: immunoSEQ multiplex PCR; TCRdb's copy keeps in-frame clones and lacks some. This table has over 150,000 clones, 77% appearing once. Findings and caveats of the study: When the data were analyzed later, several of the most significant clusters appeared to be linked to common viral pathogens.

The clonotype comes from a man between 25 and 39 years old in good health and CMV-seropositive. The chain joins TRBV19 to TRBJ2-5; TRBD2 aligns across 10 bases. Sequencing was carried out using PBMCs. This CDR3 is CASSLAGGRETQYF. DNA of the CDR3: TGTGCCAGTAGTTTAGCGGGGGGAAGAGAGACCCAGTACTTC.